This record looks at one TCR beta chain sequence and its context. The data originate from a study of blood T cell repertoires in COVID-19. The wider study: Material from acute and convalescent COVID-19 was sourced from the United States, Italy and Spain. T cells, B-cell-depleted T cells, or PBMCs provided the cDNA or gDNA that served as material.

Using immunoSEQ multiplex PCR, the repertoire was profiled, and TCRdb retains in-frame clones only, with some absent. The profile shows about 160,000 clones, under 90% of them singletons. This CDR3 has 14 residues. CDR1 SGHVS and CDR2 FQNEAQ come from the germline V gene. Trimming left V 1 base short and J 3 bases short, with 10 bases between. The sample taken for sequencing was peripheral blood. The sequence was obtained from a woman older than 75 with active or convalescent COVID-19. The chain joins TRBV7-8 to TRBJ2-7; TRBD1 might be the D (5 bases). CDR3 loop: CASSLVGASYEQYF. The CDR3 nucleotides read TGTGCCAGCAGCTTAGTTGGGGCTAGCTACGAGCAGTACTTC. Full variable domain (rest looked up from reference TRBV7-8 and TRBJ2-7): GAGVSQSPRYKVAKRGQDVALRCDPISGHVSLFWYQQALGQGPEFLTYFQNEAQLDKSGLPSDRFFAERPEGSVSTLKIQRTQQEDSAVYLCASSLVGASYEQYFGPGTRLTVT.